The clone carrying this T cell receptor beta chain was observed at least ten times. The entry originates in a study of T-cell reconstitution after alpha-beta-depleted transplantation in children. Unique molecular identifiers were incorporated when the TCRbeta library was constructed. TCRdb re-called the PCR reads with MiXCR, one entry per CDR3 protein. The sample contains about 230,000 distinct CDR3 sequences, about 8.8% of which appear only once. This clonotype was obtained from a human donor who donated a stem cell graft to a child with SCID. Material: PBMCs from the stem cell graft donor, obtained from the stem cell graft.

Here the CDR3 DNA reads TGTGCCAGCAGCACAGGGGAATGGGGAGCCAAAAACATTCAGTACTTC. This encodes CASSTGEWGAKNIQYF. V and J are TRBV6-2 or TRBV6-3 and TRBJ2-4; 7 bases match TRBD1. The CDR3 extends over 16 amino acids. V lost 6 bases, J lost 0 bases, and 8 bases stayed unmatched. Per germline, CDR1 MNHEY and CDR2 SVGEGT.